A single sample is the source of the 14 T cell receptor beta chains below, sequenced in a study of CD8 T cells in ankylosing spondylitis. Study findings and constraints: Seemingly characteristic of ankylosing spondylitis blood was a TCR beta motif consisting of about 8 highly homologous variants.

Their antigen targets remain unknown. TCRdb reprocessed the 5' RACE reads via MiXCR and lists one record per CDR3 protein. The sample lists some 840,000 distinct CDR3 sequences; about 10% were seen once. Material for sequencing was blood, either unsorted or a sorted T cell fraction (not recorded which). Receptors originate from a male donor with ankylosing spondylitis.

The J gene is TRBJ2-5, the V gene TRBV20-1, with D perhaps being TRBD1 or TRBD2 (5 bases each). Trimming cost V 8 bases and J 4 bases, with 20 bases left between them. CDR3 length: 14 amino acids. Germline CDR1 and CDR2: DFQATT and SNEGSKA (reference sequence). The CDR3: CSSKGTSSPETQYF. In nucleotides, the CDR3 is TGCAGTAGCAAAGGGACCAGCAGTCCAGAGACCCAGTACTTC.

This clonotype was observed a handful of times. The chain links TRBV2 to TRBJ2-5; 7 bases agree with TRBD1. Trimming at V came to 6 bases and at J to 1 base, leaving 5 bases not matched to a gene. Germline V CDR1 and CDR2: SNHLY, FYNNEI. CDR3 size: 14 residues. The DNA of the CDR3 is TGTGCCAGCAGCAATGACAGGGCCCAAGAGACCCAGTACTTC. Protein sequence: CASSNDRAQETQYF.

This clonotype was seen only a few times. This sequence joins TRBV6-2 or TRBV6-3 and TRBJ2-5; D tentatively fits TRBD1 or TRBD2 (5 bases each). Germline loops: CDR1 MNHEY, CDR2 SVGEGT. V was cut by 6 bases and J by 5 bases, with 13 bases left in between. There are 13 residues in the CDR3. In nucleotides, the CDR3 is TGTGCCAGCAGCCAGGGACGTGTGGAGACCCAGTACTTC. Its protein is CASSQGRVETQYF.

At least ten counts were recorded for this clonotype. V gene TRBV20-1 combines with J gene TRBJ2-7; weak D call: TRBD2 (5 bases). The length of the CDR3 is 13 residues. Germline V gene data show CDR1 as DFQATT and CDR2 as SNEGSKA (reference sequence). The V end was cut by 6 bases, the J end by 4 bases, with 16 bases between. The CDR3 DNA reads as TGCAGTGCGCCCCTCGGGGTCGGGTACGAGCAGTACTTC. Amino acid sequence: CSAPLGVGYEQYF.

The table lists this clonotype with many counts. The chain couples TRBV5-6 to TRBJ2-7, with a tentative D call TRBD2 (6 bases). There are 16 residues in the CDR3. The germline V gene encodes CDR1 SGHDT and CDR2 YYEEEE. Trimming shortened V by 3 bases and J by 1 base, and 17 bases separated the two germline ends. The CDR3 bases are TGTGCCAGCAGCTGGTGGACTATTGGCCGGTCCTACGAGCAGTACTTC. This gives the protein CASSWWTIGRSYEQYF.

The V call is TRBV11-2, the J call TRBJ2-2, with D hard to call. Trimming pared 1 base from V and 5 bases from J, leaving 8 bases between. The V gene's germline CDR1 is SGHAT and CDR2 FQNNGV. The CDR3 loop spans 14 amino acids. The CDR3 region has the DNA TGTGCCAGCAGCTTAGTTATAGCAACCGGGGAGCTGTTTTTT. It encodes CASSLVIATGELFF.

Ten or more counts support this clonotype. The chain recombines TRBV6-1 with TRBJ2-7; 10 bases line up with TRBD1. Trimming at V came to 3 bases and at J to 2 bases, leaving 7 bases not matched to a gene. The CDR3 is 16 residues long. Germline V gene sequence: CDR1 MNHNS, CDR2 SASEGT. This chain's CDR3 is CASSETGGGPPYEQYF. CDR3 nucleotides: TGTGCCAGCAGTGAGACAGGGGGCGGGCCACCCTACGAGCAGTACTTC.

The chain couples TRBV15 to TRBJ2-1, with 7 bases identical to TRBD2. The CDR3 totals 16 residues. Germline values: CDR1 LNHNV, CDR2 YYDKDF (reference sequence). Germline trimming cut 2 bases from V and 1 base from J; bases unmatched to any gene: 5. The CDR3 DNA sequence: TGTGCCACCAGCAGACATGTCGGGGGGTCCTACAATGAGCAGTTCTTC. This gives the protein CATSRHVGGSYNEQFF.

The V gene is TRBV20-1, the J gene TRBJ2-5; D is tentatively TRBD1 or TRBD2 (5 bases each). The CDR3 length is 14 residues. Trimming stripped 3 bases from V and 4 bases from J, with 15 bases between. The germline V gene encodes CDR1 DFQATT and CDR2 SNEGSKA (reference sequence). The CDR3 sequence is CSASRRDGRETQYF. In DNA, the CDR3 is TGCAGTGCTAGTCGCCGGGACGGGCGAGAGACCCAGTACTTC.

This clonotype was detected ten times or more. The chain is built from TRBV12-3 or TRBV12-4 and TRBJ2-5, with 9 bases that match TRBD1. This CDR3 region has 14 residues. The V segment lost 3 bases and the J segment 3 bases; nucleotides outside the gene matches: 2. The CDR3: CASSFWTGEETQYF. The CDR3 nucleotides read TGTGCCAGCAGTTTTTGGACAGGGGAAGAGACCCAGTACTTC.

This clonotype was recorded a few times. The chain employs TRBV5-1 and TRBJ1-1; D might be TRBD1 (5 bases). Trimming removed 3 bases at V and 5 bases at J, with 8 bases between. This CDR3 is 12 amino acids long. CDR1 is SGHRS, CDR2 YFSETQ, per germline. This CDR3 is CASSSGTTEAFF. The CDR3 nucleotides read TGCGCCAGCAGCTCAGGGACGACTGAAGCTTTCTTT. The complete variable domain, with remaining parts taken from reference TRBV5-1 and TRBJ1-1, reads KAGVTQTPRYLIKTRGQQVTLSCSPISGHRSVSWYQQTPGQGLQFLFEYFSETQRNKGNFPGRFSGRQFSNSRSEMNVSTLELGDSALYLCASSSGTTEAFFGQGTRLTVV.

This clonotype was picked up a small number of times. The CDR3 DNA sequence: TGCGCCAGCAGCTTGGGGGAGACAGGGAAGAGGACCGGGGAGCTGTTTTTT. Amino acids: CASSLGETGKRTGELFF. The V call is TRBV5-1, the J call TRBJ2-2; 7 positions agree with TRBD1. Per germline, CDR1 SGHRS and CDR2 YFSETQ. The CDR3 contains 17 residues. Trimming took 0 bases from V and 5 from J; bases not matched to a gene: 10.

There are a few counts of this clonotype. The chain recombines TRBV5-6 with TRBJ2-7; 12 nucleotides line up with TRBD2. Germline CDR1 reads SGHDT; CDR2 reads YYEEEE. The CDR3 consists of 15 residues. The ends lost 0 bases at V and 6 bases at J; junction bases unmatched: 4. For the CDR3, the DNA is TGTGCCAGCAGCTTGGGGACTAGCGGGATCGGCGAGCAGTACTTC. It encodes CASSLGTSGIGEQYF.

This chain joins TRBV20-1 and TRBJ1-5, with TRBD1 matching 9 bases. The CDR3 runs 15 residues. Germline V gives CDR1 DFQATT, CDR2 SNEGSKA (reference sequence). Trimming at V came to 4 bases and at J to 6 bases, leaving 10 bases not matched to a gene. The CDR3 reads CSAIQLQGAGQPQHF. In nucleotides, the CDR3 is TGCAGTGCTATCCAATTACAGGGGGCTGGTCAGCCCCAGCATTTT.